The 32 T cell receptor beta chains below come from one sample, sequenced in a study of OX40 agonist ivuxolimab in advanced cancers. Method: immunoSEQ multiplex PCR; TCRdb's copy keeps in-frame clones and lacks some. The sample contains 60,000 to 75,000 clones, approximately 88% of which appear only once. The specimen comprised CD4+ or CD8+ T cells sorted from blood, sampled in a trial of the OX40 agonist ivuxolimab. The receptors derive from an adult with an advanced solid tumor such as melanoma, head and neck, liver or kidney cancer.

The chain joins TRBV28 to TRBJ2-7; D not certain. Trimming cost V 8 bases and J 3 bases, with 11 bases left between them. This CDR3 spans 12 amino acids. Germline V CDR1 and CDR2: MDHEN, SYDVKM. The CDR3 reads CASALESYEQYF. The DNA for the CDR3 is TGTGCCAGCGCACTGGAAAGCTACGAGCAGTACTTC.

The rearrangement joins TRBV19 to TRBJ1-6; D is unclear. The CDR3 is 13 amino acids. The germline V gene encodes CDR1 LNHDA and CDR2 SQIVND (reference sequence). V was trimmed by 6 bases and J by 7 bases, leaving 10 bases between them. CDR3 coding DNA: TGTGCCAGTAGAGACGGGAAAAATTCACCCCTCCACTTT. This gives the protein CASRDGKNSPLHF.

The rearrangement uses TRBV7-9 and TRBJ1-5, with D uncertain. This CDR3 contains 14 residues. The germline V gene has CDR1 SEHNR and CDR2 FQNEAQ (reference sequence). The V end was cut by 5 bases, the J end by 0 bases, with 8 bases between. The CDR3 DNA is TGTGCCAGCAGCGGGCAGTATAGCAATCAGCCCCAGCATTTT. This sequence encodes CASSGQYSNQPQHF.

The V call is TRBV6-4, the J call TRBJ2-2, with D unclear. This CDR3 region has 14 residues. CDR1 and CDR2 from the germline V gene are MRHNA and SNTAGT. The V end lost 5 bases, the J end lost 2 bases, and 9 bases lay between the germline ends. This CDR3 reads CASSYDGNTGELFF. The DNA of the CDR3 is TGTGCCAGCAGTTATGACGGTAACACCGGGGAGCTGTTTTTT.

The chain employs TRBV6-4 and TRBJ2-1; D is possibly TRBD1 or TRBD2 (5 bases each). The CDR3 extends over 15 amino acids. Trimming pared 0 bases from V and 9 bases from J, leaving 15 bases between. Looked up from germline, CDR1 is MRHNA and CDR2 is SNTAGT. CDR3 sequence (DNA): TGTGCCAGCAGTGACTCCGGGGACGCACCGGGTGAGCAGTTCTTC. Residues: CASSDSGDAPGEQFF.

The chain employs TRBV28 and TRBJ1-1; D gene uncertain. V was pared by 6 bases and J by 7 bases, with 6 bases between. This CDR3 region has 10 residues. CDR1 and CDR2 from the germline V gene are MDHEN and SYDVKM. CDR3 in DNA: TGTGCCAGCAGGCGGGGTGAAGCTTTCTTT. This gives the protein CASRRGEAFF. The full variable domain, in which reference TRBV28 and TRBJ1-1 provide the parts outside the CDR3, is DVKVTQSSRYLVKRTGEKVFLECVQDMDHENMFWYRQDPGLGLRLIYFSYDVKMKEKGDIPEGYSVSREKKERFSLILESASTNQTSMYLCASRRGEAFFGQGTRLTVV.

The rearrangement links TRBV18 to TRBJ2-3, with D possibly TRBD1 on 5 matching bases. V was trimmed by 2 bases and J by 3 bases, leaving 12 bases between them. CDR3 size: 15 residues. The germline V gene encodes CDR1 KGHSH and CDR2 LQKENI. CDR3 residues: CASSPSRGITDTQYF. The CDR3 coding sequence is TGTGCCAGCTCACCATCTAGGGGAATTACAGATACGCAGTATTTT.

This chain links TRBV28 with TRBJ1-6; 7 positions agree with TRBD1. The CDR3 is 16 residues long. V lost 1 base to trimming and J lost 5 bases; unmatched junction nucleotides: 5. Per germline, CDR1 MDHEN and CDR2 SYDVKM. The CDR3: CASSLLGQANNSPLHF. As DNA, the CDR3 is TGTGCCAGCAGTTTATTAGGACAGGCTAATAATTCACCCCTCCACTTT.

About this clone itself: One end of the junction does not line up with germline, which may come from a read error. The V gene is TRBV6-5, the J gene TRBJ1-2; TRBD1 might be the D (6 bases). The CDR3 length is 14 residues. In germline, CDR1 is MNHEY, CDR2 SVGAGI. The CDR3, as DNA: TGTGCCAGCAGTCCCCCGGAGGGGGGTTTTGGCTGCACCTTC. It encodes CASSPPEGGFGCTF.

The chain recombines TRBV28 with TRBJ1-5; tentative D call: TRBD1 (6 bases). This CDR3 comprises 15 residues. The V end lost 3 bases, the J end lost 2 bases, and 11 bases lay between the germline ends. Germline V gene lookup returns CDR1 MDHEN and CDR2 SYDVKM. CDR3 nucleotide sequence: TGTGCCAGCAGTTTGGGGGCTTTGGGCAATCAGCCCCAGCATTTT. It encodes CASSLGALGNQPQHF.

The rearrangement links TRBV7-2 to TRBJ2-5; D uncertain. The CDR3 sequence is 14 residues long. Trimming pared 2 bases from V and 1 base from J, leaving 8 bases between. Germline values: CDR1 SGHTA, CDR2 FQGNSA. CDR3 DNA sequence: TGTGCCAGCAGCTTATTCGCCATCCAAGAGACCCAGTACTTC. Translated: CASSLFAIQETQYF. The full variable domain, completed using reference TRBV7-2 and TRBJ2-5, is GAGVSQSPSNKVTEKGKDVELRCDPISGHTALYWYRQSLGQGLEFLIYFQGNSAPDKSGLPSDRFSAERTGGSVSTLTIQRTQQEDSAVYLCASSLFAIQETQYFGPGTRLLVL.

The V gene is TRBV10-3, the J gene TRBJ2-5; D might be TRBD1 or TRBD2, each matching 5 bases. There are 17 residues in the CDR3. From germline, CDR1 is ENHRY and CDR2 SYGVKD. V was trimmed by 2 bases and J by 1 base, leaving 17 bases between them. CDR3 in amino acids: CAISEGPGRTGQETQYF. In DNA, the CDR3 is TGTGCCATCAGTGAGGGCCCGGGACGGACCGGCCAAGAGACCCAGTACTTC.

The chain is built from TRBV5-1 and TRBJ2-5; TRBD1 aligns across 7 bases. The better agreement between TRBJ2-7 and the DNA end casts doubt on the J call. CDR3 size: 14 residues. Germline CDR1 and CDR2: SGHRS and YFSETQ. Here the CDR3 reads CASSQLTGTYEQYF. The CDR3 DNA reads TGCGCCAGCAGCCAATTGACAGGGACCTACGAGCAGTACTTC.

V is TRBV9 and J is TRBJ2-7; 8 nucleotides align to TRBD2. V lost 4 bases and J lost 5; bases outside the gene matches: 11. The CDR3 sequence is 15 residues long. The germline CDR1 and CDR2 sequences are SGDLS and YYNGEE. The chain's CDR3 is CASSPTGAGVHEQYF. The CDR3 DNA reads as TGTGCCAGCAGCCCTACAGGAGCGGGAGTACACGAGCAGTACTTC. The full variable domain, with the rest looked up from reference TRBV9 and TRBJ2-7, is DSGVTQTPKHLITATGQRVTLRCSPRSGDLSVYWYQQSLDQGLQFLIQYYNGEERAKGNILERFSAQQFPDLHSELNLSSLELGDSALYFCASSPTGAGVHEQYFGPGTRLTVT.

This chain joins TRBV7-9 and TRBJ1-2; 10 nucleotides align to TRBD1. J gave up 4 bases and V 5 bases, and 10 bases lay outside the gene matches. Germline V CDR1 and CDR2: SEHNR, FQNEAQ (reference sequence). This CDR3 comprises 16 residues. CDR3 nucleotides: TGTGCCAGCAGCCCGAGGGACAGGGGCCTTTTCTATGGCTACACCTTC. Translation: CASSPRDRGLFYGYTF.

The chain uses TRBV5-8 and TRBJ1-2; D call uncertain. The CDR3 has 13 amino acids. Germline-derived CDR1 and CDR2 are SGHTS and YDEGEE. Trimming pared 3 bases from V and 2 bases from J, leaving 8 bases between. The CDR3: CASSYTINYGYTF. The DNA of the CDR3 is TGTGCCAGCAGCTACACAATAAACTATGGCTACACCTTC.

This chain connects TRBV6-6 to TRBJ1-4; 9 nucleotides align to TRBD1. This CDR3 is 14 amino acids long. V lost 6 bases to trimming and J lost 10 bases; unmatched junction nucleotides: 9. The germline V gene has CDR1 MNHNY and CDR2 SVGAGI (reference sequence). CDR3 sequence: CASSSGTGIVKLFF. Written as DNA, the CDR3 is TGTGCCAGCAGCTCCGGGACAGGGATTGTAAAACTGTTTTTT.

This clone showed up just a few times. The chain has TRBV5-6 and TRBJ1-5; D is perhaps TRBD1 (5 bases). The germline V gene has CDR1 SGHDT and CDR2 YYEEEE. The CDR3 spans 15 residues. V lost 6 bases and J lost 1, with 14 bases in between. The DNA for the CDR3 is TGTGCCAGCACCAACTGGAGGGGAAGCAATCAGCCCCAGCATTTT. Protein: CASTNWRGSNQPQHF.

This sequence joins TRBV7-2 and TRBJ1-5, with D uncertain. Per the germline V gene, CDR1 is SGHTA and CDR2 is FQGNSA. This CDR3 is built from 15 residues. The V end lost 0 bases, the J end lost 2 bases, and 8 bases lay between the germline ends. The CDR3 DNA reads TGTGCCAGCAGCTTAGCAGGTCTAGGCAATCAGCCCCAGCATTTT. Its protein is CASSLAGLGNQPQHF.

This chain joins TRBV5-6 and TRBJ1-6, with D unresolved. The germline CDR1 and CDR2 sequences are SGHDT and YYEEEE. CDR3 length equals 15 residues. V lost 2 bases, J lost 6 bases, and 12 bases lay in between. In nucleotides, the CDR3 is TGTGCCAGCAGCTTCGGACTGGGATTTAATTCACCCCTCCACTTT. Residues: CASSFGLGFNSPLHF.

DNA of the CDR3: TGTGCCAGCAGCCCGGGGTCGGGCTGGGAAAACATTCAGTACTTC. It yields the protein CASSPGSGWENIQYF. The chain employs TRBV11-3 and TRBJ2-4, with D tentatively TRBD2 (5 bases). The V end lost 5 bases, the J end lost 5 bases, and 16 bases lay between the germline ends. Germline-derived CDR1 and CDR2 are SGHNT and YENEEA. The CDR3 loop spans 15 amino acids.

This chain joins TRBV21-1 and TRBJ2-1; no check of the table's D call, TRBD2, against the DNA was made. TRBV21-1 has pseudogene status. CDR3 size: 16 residues. CDR3 bases: TGTGCCAGCAGCAAGGTAAGGACTACGAGCTACAATGAGCAGTTCTTC. Amino acid sequence: CASSKVRTTSYNEQFF.

The genes are TRBV7-2 and TRBJ1-5, with D perhaps matching TRBD1 (6 bases). This CDR3 spans 14 amino acids. Per the germline V gene, CDR1 is SGHTA and CDR2 is FQGNSA. Trimming removed 1 base from V and 9 bases from J, with 13 bases in between. The CDR3 protein is CASSLVGAGGPQHF. CDR3 nucleotide sequence: TGTGCCAGCAGCTTAGTGGGGGCTGGTGGGCCCCAGCATTTT.

The gene calls are TRBV5-5 and TRBJ2-3; D may match TRBD1 or TRBD2 (5 bases each). Germline V gives CDR1 SGHKS, CDR2 YYEKEE (reference sequence). The CDR3 spans 16 residues. Trimming pared 2 bases from V and 0 bases from J, leaving 13 bases between. CDR3 DNA: TGTGCCAGCAGCTTTTGGGGGTATGCTAGCACAGATACGCAGTATTTT. Translation gives CASSFWGYASTDTQYF.

The chain carries TRBV7-9 and TRBJ1-1, with 7 bases aligning to TRBD1. The CDR3 is made up of 14 amino acids. Per the germline V gene, CDR1 is SEHNR and CDR2 is FQNEAQ (reference sequence). V was clipped by 1 base and J by 4 bases; unmatched bases: 3. For the CDR3, the DNA is TGTGCCAGCAGCTTAGAGGGGGCGGCCACTGAAGCTTTCTTT. Translation: CASSLEGAATEAFF.

This sequence joins TRBV4-1 and TRBJ2-7; D is possibly TRBD2 (7 bases). Looked up from germline, CDR1 is MGHRA and CDR2 is YSYEKL. Trimming removed 1 base from V and 2 bases from J, with 12 bases in between. The CDR3 covers 15 residues. CDR3 in DNA: TGCGCCAGCAGCCAAGTGGGGGGGCGACCCTACGAGCAGTACTTC. It is translated as CASSQVGGRPYEQYF.

This sequence joins TRBV5-1 and TRBJ1-2; D not certain. CDR1 and CDR2 (germline): SGHRS, YFSETQ. V lost 3 bases and J 5 bases, leaving 14 bases between the germline ends. This CDR3 region has 14 residues. The CDR3 here is CASSSSSTQYGYTF. DNA of the CDR3: TGCGCCAGCAGCTCAAGCAGCACCCAATATGGCTACACCTTC.

The sample holds a few counts of this clone. The chain is built from TRBV7-9 and TRBJ2-7; 8 bases map to TRBD1. The germline gives CDR1 SEHNR, CDR2 FQNEAQ (reference sequence). The CDR3 has 14 residues. Trimming cost V 5 bases and J 3 bases; bases outside gene matches: 6. Written as DNA, the CDR3 is TGTGCCAGCAGCGTGACAGGGGTCCTCTACGAGCAGTACTTC. It encodes CASSVTGVLYEQYF. Together with reference TRBV7-9 and TRBJ2-7, the CDR3 gives the full variable domain: DTGVSQNPRHKITKRGQNVTFRCDPISEHNRLYWYRQTLGQGPEFLTYFQNEAQLEKSRLLSDRFSAERPKGSFSTLEIQRTEQGDSAMYLCASSVTGVLYEQYFGPGTRLTVT.

This clone was seen a few times. This chain connects TRBV6-1 to TRBJ1-6, with D unclear. Trimming removed 2 bases from V and 9 bases from J, with 8 bases in between. Germline CDR1 MNHNS, CDR2 SASEGT. This CDR3 comprises 13 residues. The DNA for the CDR3 is TGTGCCAGCAGTGAAAACCGAGCTTCACCCCTCCACTTT. This translates into CASSENRASPLHF.

The chain carries TRBV5-1 and TRBJ1-4; possible D gene TRBD1, 6 bases. The CDR3 is 14 amino acids. Germline values: CDR1 SGHRS, CDR2 YFSETQ. With 3 bases removed from V and 8 bases from J, the gap between germline ends came to 14 bases. The DNA of the CDR3 is TGCGCCAGCAGCTCCGGGACAAGCCAGGAAAAACTGTTTTTT. The encoded protein is CASSSGTSQEKLFF. The full variable domain, rest sourced from reference TRBV5-1 and TRBJ1-4, is KAGVTQTPRYLIKTRGQQVTLSCSPISGHRSVSWYQQTPGQGLQFLFEYFSETQRNKGNFPGRFSGRQFSNSRSEMNVSTLELGDSALYLCASSSGTSQEKLFFGSGTQLSVL.

This chain joins TRBV2 and TRBJ2-3, with no clear D. Germline loops: CDR1 SNHLY, CDR2 FYNNEI. Trimming took off 1 base at V and 3 bases at J, with 2 bases between the two ends. CDR3 size: 12 residues. In nucleotides, the CDR3 is TGTGCCAGCAGTGAAGGGACAGATACGCAGTATTTT. Protein product: CASSEGTDTQYF.

This clone was counted a few times. This chain joins TRBV10-3 and TRBJ1-1, with 7 nucleotides matching TRBD1. V trimming: 5 bases; J trimming: 0 bases; junction bases outside the gene matches: 3. The CDR3 runs to 14 residues. Germline V lookup: CDR1 ENHRY, CDR2 SYGVKD. The DNA for the CDR3 is TGTGCCATCAGTCGGACAGGCCTGAACACTGAAGCTTTCTTT. Amino acid sequence: CAISRTGLNTEAFF.